These 15 T cell receptor beta chains share one sample of origin, sequenced in a study of cytomegalovirus exposure and HLA in healthy donors (dated by TCRdb to 2016 to 2017). Libraries were built with the immunoSEQ multiplex PCR assay. A mixture of 60 forward primers for TCR Vbeta segments and 13 reverse primers for TCR Jbeta segments was used in the multiplex PCR. In its TCRdb copy, this immuneACCESS table keeps in-frame sequences only and misses some clones. Where compared with another copy, unresolved V genes explain less than half of these, and the others have no known cause. The sample table records 100,000 to 150,000 clones; 70% to 85% of these occur just once. The ten most abundant clones make up around 13% of the sample. The sequencing sample was made of PBMCs. These receptor sequences come from a woman between 40 and 50 years old in good health and CMV-seropositive.

The chain links TRBV6-5 to TRBJ1-1; the D is unclear. The V gene's germline CDR1 is MNHEY and CDR2 SVGAGI. CDR3 length: 15 residues. The V gene lost 0 bases and the J gene lost 0 bases, with 8 bases spanning the gap. As DNA, the CDR3 is TGTGCCAGCAGTTACTCGGAGAACTTGAACACTGAAGCTTTCTTT. This codes for CASSYSENLNTEAFF.

This chain links TRBV27 with TRBJ2-1, with a weak D call TRBD2 (6 bases). The length of the CDR3 is 14 residues. Germline V CDR1 and CDR2: MNHEY, SMNVEV (reference sequence). Trimming shortened V by 2 bases and J by 6 bases, and 11 bases separated the two germline ends. This CDR3 reads CASSLLGTANEQFF. DNA for the CDR3: TGTGCCAGCAGTTTACTCGGGACTGCCAATGAGCAGTTCTTC.

The chain couples TRBV18 to TRBJ2-7, with TRBD1 matching 9 bases. With 2 bases clipped from V and 3 bases from J, the junction kept 2 bases outside the gene matches. The V gene's germline CDR1 is KGHSH and CDR2 LQKENI. This CDR3 spans 14 amino acids. The CDR3 region has the DNA TGTGCCAGCTCACCAAAGGACAGGGGCTACGAGCAGTACTTC. It specifies CASSPKDRGYEQYF. The variable domain in full, with the rest retrieved from reference TRBV18 and TRBJ2-7, is NAGVMQNPRHLVRRRGQEARLRCSPMKGHSHVYWYRQLPEEGLKFMVYLQKENIIDESGMPKERFSAEFPKEGPSILRIQQVVRGDSAAYFCASSPKDRGYEQYFGPGTRLTVT.

This chain links TRBV4-1 with TRBJ1-1, with a weak D call TRBD1 (5 bases). V lost 3 bases, J lost 8 bases, and 10 bases lay in between. Germline V gene lookup returns CDR1 MGHRA and CDR2 YSYEKL. The CDR3 sequence is 12 residues long. The CDR3 here is CASSHPGLEAFF. The CDR3 nucleotides read TGCGCCAGCAGCCACCCGGGACTAGAAGCTTTCTTT.

The chain recombines TRBV4-1 with TRBJ2-7, with 7 bases fitting TRBD2. The CDR3 length is 15 residues. V lost 3 bases and J lost 3; bases outside the gene matches: 8. In germline, CDR1 is MGHRA, CDR2 YSYEKL. CDR3 loop: CASSHVGQRDYEQYF. DNA for the CDR3: TGCGCCAGCAGCCATGTCGGGCAGCGGGACTACGAGCAGTACTTC.

The genes are TRBV5-1 and TRBJ2-5; 9 bases map to TRBD1. Unmatched junction bases numbered 9, after V lost 4 bases and J lost 5 bases. The CDR3 loop spans 15 amino acids. Per the germline V gene, CDR1 is SGHRS and CDR2 is YFSETQ. CDR3 sequence: CASSPGQGLQETQYF. The CDR3 DNA reads as TGCGCCAGCAGCCCCGGACAGGGGTTACAGGAGACCCAGTACTTC. Full variable domain (outside the CDR3, taken from reference TRBV5-1 and TRBJ2-5): KAGVTQTPRYLIKTRGQQVTLSCSPISGHRSVSWYQQTPGQGLQFLFEYFSETQRNKGNFPGRFSGRQFSNSRSEMNVSTLELGDSALYLCASSPGQGLQETQYFGPGTRLLVL.

This chain uses TRBV30 with TRBJ1-2; TRBD1 matches 8 bases. The V gene end was trimmed by 4 bases and the J gene end by 4 bases; junction bases not matched to a gene: 8. The CDR3 is made up of 14 amino acids. The germline V gene has CDR1 GTSNPN and CDR2 SVGIG (reference sequence). The CDR3 coding sequence is TGTGCCTGGACCCCAGGACAGGGACTCTATGGCTACACCTTC. This sequence encodes CAWTPGQGLYGYTF.

The genes are TRBV6-5 and TRBJ1-3; D ambiguous. The CDR3 length is 15 residues. The germline V and J ends were trimmed by 8 bases and 2 bases, with 16 bases remaining between them. The germline V gene encodes CDR1 MNHEY and CDR2 SVGAGI. CDR3 DNA: TGTGCCAGCGGTATTTTTCGAGGGACTGGAAACACCATATATTTT. Protein product: CASGIFRGTGNTIYF.

The chain employs TRBV4-1 and TRBJ2-1, with 9 positions matching TRBD2. The CDR3 contains 16 residues. J was trimmed by 7 bases and V by 0 bases; bases with no gene match: 7. The V gene's germline CDR1 is MGHRA and CDR2 YSYEKL. This CDR3 reads CASSQELAGAGNEQFF. CDR3 coding DNA: TGCGCCAGCAGCCAAGAGTTAGCGGGAGCAGGGAATGAGCAGTTCTTC.

Here the CDR3 reads CASSQDLGLAGRTQYF. Written as DNA, the CDR3 is TGTGCCAGCAGCCAAGATCTGGGACTAGCGGGTCGAACCCAGTACTTC. This sequence joins TRBV4-2 and TRBJ2-5, with 12 positions matching TRBD2. This CDR3 contains 16 residues. Germline V gene sequence: CDR1 LGHNA, CDR2 YNFKEQ. J lost 8 bases, V lost 0 bases, and 7 bases had no gene match.

The chain uses TRBV15 and TRBJ2-7; possible D gene TRBD2, 5 bases. In germline, CDR1 is LNHNV, CDR2 YYDKDF (reference sequence). V was shortened by 5 bases and J by 0 bases, with 11 bases between the two germline ends. The CDR3 length is 14 residues. The CDR3 DNA follows: TGTGCCACCAGCCTGGACTTAAGCTCCTACGAGCAGTACTTC. Amino acid sequence: CATSLDLSSYEQYF.

This clone was found a few times. V and J are TRBV6-4 and TRBJ2-7, with D tentatively TRBD2 (5 bases). Trimming removed 0 bases from V and 3 bases from J, with 21 bases in between. Germline assignment: CDR1 MRHNA and CDR2 SNTAGT. The CDR3 sequence is 18 residues long. CDR3 sequence: CASSDSSFRGSTSYEQYF. Written as DNA, the CDR3 is TGTGCCAGCAGTGACTCGTCCTTCAGAGGTTCAACTAGCTACGAGCAGTACTTC.

This clone was counted between two and nine times. This chain links TRBV19 with TRBJ2-1, with 10 bases that match TRBD2. The J segment lost 4 bases and the V segment lost 4 bases, leaving 7 bases of the junction unmatched. CDR1 is LNHDA, CDR2 SQIVND, per germline (reference sequence). This CDR3 has 16 residues. CDR3 sequence reads: CASSTLAGAGYNEQFF. CDR3 nucleotide sequence: TGTGCCAGTAGTACCCTAGCGGGAGCGGGGTACAATGAGCAGTTCTTC.

The chain uses TRBV25-1 and TRBJ2-3, with 7 bases identical to TRBD1. Trimming at V came to 2 bases and at J to 2 bases, leaving 7 bases not matched to a gene. The CDR3 consists of 16 residues. CDR1 is MGHDK, CDR2 SYGVNS, per germline. The CDR3 protein is CASSEPRTGVTDTQYF. In DNA, the CDR3 is TGTGCCAGCAGTGAACCACGTACAGGGGTCACAGATACGCAGTATTTT.

CDR3 in amino acids: CASTRLAGRRSETQYF. The CDR3 region has the DNA TGTGCCAGCACGAGACTAGCGGGACGTCGTAGTGAGACCCAGTACTTC. This chain connects TRBV2 to TRBJ2-5, with TRBD2 matching 11 bases. Germline V lookup: CDR1 SNHLY, CDR2 FYNNEI. The CDR3 consists of 16 residues. V was pared by 7 bases and J by 5 bases, with 12 bases of the junction left unmatched.